The 3 T cell receptor beta chains presented below share a single source sample, sequenced in a study of beta chain features in type 1 diabetes. All of the isolated RNA was reverse transcribed, so expressed TCRB transcripts were sequenced. Repertoires were generated with immunoSEQ multiplex PCR, while TCRdb's copy carries only in-frame clones and drops some. The sample comprises 350,000 to 450,000 clones, roughly 14% of which are singletons, and approximately 0.035% rests with the top ten. Sequencing was carried out using naive CD4+ T cells from blood. These receptors were collected from a man aged 25 to 45 in good health.

This chain uses TRBV30 with TRBJ2-3; D is undetermined. Germline V gives CDR1 GTSNPN, CDR2 SVGIG (reference sequence). Between the trimmed V and J ends, which lost 4 bases and 0 bases, there was a span of 8 bases. The CDR3 totals 13 residues. CDR3 coding DNA: TGTGCCTGGATATCCGCTAGCACAGATACGCAGTATTTT. Protein product: CAWISASTDTQYF.

V and J are TRBV25-1 and TRBJ1-1, with unresolved D. CDR3 size: 13 residues. Germline lookup yields CDR1 MGHDK and CDR2 SYGVNS. Trimming cost V 0 bases and J 1 base, with 3 bases left between them. The CDR3 loop reads CASSEYTNTEAFF. As DNA, the CDR3 is TGTGCCAGCAGTGAATATACGAACACTGAAGCTTTCTTT. Drawing the rest from reference TRBV25-1 and TRBJ1-1, the complete variable domain is EADIYQTPRYLVIGTGKKITLECSQTMGHDKMYWYQQDPGMELHLIHYSYGVNSTEKGDLSSESTVSRIRTEHFPLTLESARPSHTSQYLCASSEYTNTEAFFGQGTRLTVV.

CDR3 DNA sequence: TGTGCCAGCAGCCGGCCTCCGGACAGGGCTTACGAGCAGTACGTC. It encodes CASSRPPDRAYEQYV. V usage is TRBV27 and J usage is TRBJ2-7; 8 bases agree with TRBD1. The junction had 11 bases not matched to a gene; V was cut back by 6 bases and J by 4 bases. This CDR3 is built from 15 residues. The germline V gene has CDR1 MNHEY and CDR2 SMNVEV (reference sequence).